The text below deals with one T cell receptor (beta chain). Antigen specificity is unknown. Using RNA transcripts as the source, TCR beta CDR3 regions were amplified. With the HTBI primer set, the TCR CDR3 went through a first round of RT-PCR. One entry per CDR3 protein, called by TCRdb with MiXCR from the multiplex PCR reads. The data hold around 660,000 distinct CDR3 sequences, with over 40% observed a single time. Orbital computed tomography, thyroid ultrasound, serum thyroxine and TRAb, and clinical symptoms together informed the diagnoses. These data belong to a study of T cells in Graves' hyperthyroidism and ophthalmopathy. Study results and caveats: The authors' 13 V-J model separated ophthalmopathy from stable hyperthyroidism. Most thyroid-expanded clonotypes above 0.001 were also found in blood. It was a median roughly 6.5 months before onset that the model predicted ophthalmopathy.

This receptor was identified in an adult man with Graves' disease, either hyperthyroidism or ophthalmopathy (not recorded which). Sequences were obtained from peripheral blood or thyroid tissue (not recorded which).

Here the CDR3 reads CASSATGGSQETQYF. The DNA of the CDR3 is TGTGCCAGTAGTGCCACAGGGGGGAGCCAAGAGACCCAGTACTTC. The chain links TRBV19 to TRBJ2-5, with 8 bases fitting TRBD1. Germline values: CDR1 LNHDA, CDR2 SQIVND (reference sequence). The CDR3 length is 15 residues. V shed 5 bases, J shed 1 base, and the junction held 6 bases outside the gene matches.